This TCR beta chain was retrieved from a study of beta chain features in type 1 diabetes. Overall study results and limits: A potential PCR bias toward shorter templates would be equal in patient and control samples. Unsettled here was the matter of whether HLA type influences TCRB rearrangement.

The CDR3 is made up of 13 amino acids. CDR1 MDHEN and CDR2 SYDVKM come from the germline V gene. The ends lost 6 bases at V and 8 bases at J; junction bases unmatched: 5. The investigators reverse transcribed all of the isolated RNA, so they sequenced expressed TCRB transcripts. Naive, central memory and regulatory T cell samples yielded about 4 million reads on average. Sequenced by immunoSEQ multiplex PCR; TCRdb stores in-frame clones only, minus some. In the table there are tens of thousands of clones, 45% to 50% of which are singletons. Notes on this clone: The antigen is unknown.

Source material: central memory CD4+ T cells from blood. The chain employs TRBV28 and TRBJ1-4; 8 nucleotides line up with TRBD1. This sequence originates from a woman aged 18-29 years in good health. The CDR3, as DNA: TGTGCCAGCAGGCAGGGGGCCGTCGAAAAACTGTTTTTT. This translates into CASRQGAVEKLFF.